The clone carrying this T cell receptor (beta chain) was counted only a few times. This specimen comes from a study of beta chain features in type 1 diabetes. Overall study: In all, around 110,000,000 sorted cells from all samples were analyzed.

The whole isolated RNA underwent reverse transcription, so sequencing captured expressed TCRB transcripts. Libraries were prepared by immunoSEQ multiplex PCR; TCRdb keeps only in-frame clonotypes and omits some of them. Here the sample spans about 620,000 clones, about a sixth being singletons. After removal of 3 bases from V and 5 bases from J, the junction contained 6 bases not matched to a gene. Germline CDR1 reads SGHAT; CDR2 reads FQDESV (reference sequence). The CDR3 spans 14 residues. The sample was naive CD4+ T cells from blood. The clonotype was recovered from a man aged 18 to 30 in good health. The rearrangement uses TRBV11-1 and TRBJ2-7; 8 nucleotides align to TRBD1. The CDR3 sequence: CASSFQQGVNEQYF. CDR3 bases: TGTGCCAGCAGCTTCCAACAGGGGGTCAACGAGCAGTACTTC.